The present entry profiles one TCR beta chain with its context. There is no known antigen for this receptor. Base qualities are not at hand, and no much larger clone is one base apart. The data originate from a study of blood T cells in healthy people across ages (dated by TCRdb to the mid-2010s). For context, the study as a whole: Template switching captured roughly one uniquely barcoded TCR beta cDNA molecule per two T cells in model experiments. To avoid experimental bias, donors of different ages were distributed randomly across sequencing lanes. Using deep sequencing normalized with unique cDNA molecular identifiers, the study measured how TCR beta repertoire diversity changes with age. For two donors (one aged 18 to 30 and one aged 80 or older), the study analyzed two additional independent replicas of 1 million unique cDNA reads from the same blood draw. Four age groups were formed from the donors: young (average 16 years), middle-aged (roughly 38), aged (62) and long-lived (approximately 78). Points the paper makes about the study in general: The long-lived group showed more naive CD4+ T cells, fewer expanded clones and increased TCR diversity than the aged group, suggesting age selection. Estimates of total diversity from one million sequenced T cells were regarded as lower bounds and underestimates. Donor CMV infection status was unknown, potentially confounding age-related changes in expanded clonotypes. As age increased, observed TCR beta diversity per million T cells dropped in a roughly linear way, and a significant reduction was already evident by age about 40. The percentage of naive T cells measured by flow cytometry correlated strongly with observed TCR beta diversity. Because profiling used bulk unsorted PBMCs, naive and antigen-experienced compartments could not be compared conclusively.

The donors were roughly 38 Caucasian individuals from Russia, aged roughly 6 to 100 years, who were systemically healthy. About 9.1 milliliters of peripheral blood were collected from each donor into EDTA-treated Vacutainer tubes. PBMCs were isolated by Ficoll-Paque density-gradient centrifugation, with at least 7 million obtained per sample. Total RNA, at least 6 micrograms per sample, was extracted from PBMCs with Trizol reagent. For every donor, flow cytometry on a PBMC aliquot measured the percentage of naive CD45RAhigh/CD27high T cells. Library method: 5' RACE. The sequencer listed for this sample is Illumina HiSeq 2500. The second PCR ran for roughly 7 to 12 cycles and used a J-beta primer mix along with a sample-barcoded 5' primer. Each TCR beta cDNA molecule received a unique molecular identifier from a template-switch 5' adaptor carrying 12 random nucleotides. At least 2.5 million CDR3-containing paired-end reads were obtained from each sample. All of the RNA was converted into first-strand cDNA using the Mint cDNA synthesis kit, with a TRBC-specific oligonucleotide serving as the primer. After uracil-DNA glycosylase treatment, a first 18-cycle PCR used universal primers M1SS and BC2_uni_R on all cDNA. Per the original workflow: Normalization of each sample was performed by random selection of 1 million high-quality reads, each carrying a distinct molecular identifier. Reads sharing molecular identifiers were discarded rather than binned into consensus sequences. MiTCR, with a Q25 quality threshold and the strictest error-elimination algorithm, was used for CDR3 identification, clonotype clustering and error correction. A nonparametric unseen species model using Euler transformation provided a lower-bound estimate of total TCR beta diversity. The raw public data were reprocessed by TCRdb itself: fastp quality trimming at Q25, MiXCR clonotype calling, in-frame beta chains only. Here each entry gathers all rows of one CDR3 protein and keeps the most common genes and DNA. These V and J calls originate from TCRdb's pipeline instead of the authors' own analysis. In this sample the table shows some 1.5 million distinct CDR3 sequences, 28% of which occur a single time. The ten largest clones capture 7.7% of the sample.

V drops 3 bases and J drops 8 bases, leaving 15 bases in between. The cysteine opens and the phenylalanine closes a CDR3 of 14 amino acids. Of all the DNA, just the CDR3 is kept, 42 bases in frame from base 1. The germline V gene specifies MRHNA as CDR1 and SNTAGT as CDR2. The chain joins TRBV6-4 to TRBJ2-3; the D gene remains uncertain. Sequencing was done on a sample of blood. The receptor was derived from a woman in her thirties in good health. The DNA reads TGTGCCAGCAGTGATTCACCGGATCCTGCTACGCAGTATTTT. Translated, this is CASSDSPDPATQYF.